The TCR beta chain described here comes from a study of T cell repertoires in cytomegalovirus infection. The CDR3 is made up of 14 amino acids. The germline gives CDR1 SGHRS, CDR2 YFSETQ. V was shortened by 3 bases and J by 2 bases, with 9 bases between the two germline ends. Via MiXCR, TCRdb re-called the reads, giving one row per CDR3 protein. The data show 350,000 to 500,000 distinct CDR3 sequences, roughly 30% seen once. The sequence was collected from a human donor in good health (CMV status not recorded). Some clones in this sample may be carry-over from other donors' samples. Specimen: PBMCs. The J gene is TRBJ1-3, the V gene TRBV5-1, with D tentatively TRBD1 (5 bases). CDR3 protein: CASSYGTTGNTIYF. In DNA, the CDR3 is TGCGCCAGCAGCTACGGGACGACTGGAAACACCATATATTTT. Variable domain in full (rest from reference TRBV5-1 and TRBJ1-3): KAGVTQTPRYLIKTRGQQVTLSCSPISGHRSVSWYQQTPGQGLQFLFEYFSETQRNKGNFPGRFSGRQFSNSRSEMNVSTLELGDSALYLCASSYGTTGNTIYFGEGSWLTVV.